This paragraph covers one T cell receptor beta chain sequence. The antigen it binds to is not known. No quality values exist for individual bases; no much larger clone is one base distant. These data are taken from a study of cytomegalovirus exposure and HLA in healthy donors (dated by TCRdb to 2016 to 2017). Context from the whole study: In an earlier analysis of around 540 of the donors, around 290 Gb of sequence data and 117 million unique TCR beta sequences from 150 million to 200 million T cells were reported. An early release that covered roughly 600 HLA-typed donors contained approximately 290 gigabases of sequencing data and 70 million to 100 million unique TCR sequences. The genetic ancestry cluster associated with self-reported Caucasian donors included 81% of the 350 to 500 genotyped donors. The study was designed to test whether signatures of past pathogen exposure could be identified by cataloging public T cell receptors. Using immunosequencing, the study profiled T cell repertoires from about 620 subjects and related those repertoires to cytomegalovirus serostatus. A separate validation cohort of about 110 different subjects was used in addition to the approximately 700-subject first cohort. To predict cytomegalovirus infection status, the study brought together high-throughput TCR immunosequencing, statistical association of individual TCRs with disease status, and machine learning. In a later analysis, previously published TCR beta repertoires from about 670 donors were re-analyzed and high-resolution HLA genotyping was added so that TCR occurrence patterns could be studied. The later analysis used no new phenotypic data to find candidate immune exposures, relying instead on TCR beta sequences and their occurrence across donors. To decide whether each TCR beta V gene segment behaved as functional or pseudogenic, an earlier analysis of approximately 620 of the donors relied on high-throughput TCR beta sequencing. Donor age, sex, ethnicity and CMV serostatus were compiled alongside the repertoire data. A later genetic analysis took genome-wide SNP genotypes for 398 of the 666 donors and used that subset as a discovery cohort. All discovery cohort repertoires had been generated on a single sequencing platform. HLA typing included class I and class II loci at four-digit resolution. The number of typed donors differed by locus: about 629-640 for A, B, C, DRB1 and DQB1; 500 to 550 for DQA1; about 600 for DPA1; and 450 to 480 for DPB1. Because of strong linkage in the cohort, roughly five DR-DQ haplotypes were treated as single units for association and clustering. Across approximately 400 genotyped donors of the cohort, an average of 235,054 unique TCR beta nucleotide sequences per donor were sequenced, and approximately 17% of those sequences were non-productive. Here is what the overall study found, with its caveats: A cluster of highly shared sequence variants was judged likely to represent a technical artifact of the sequencing pipeline. A later analysis associated about 16,000 TCR beta sequences with specific HLA alleles at a false discovery rate of 0.05. The earlier analysis of 587 of the donors excluded fewer than 20 rarely observed V segments, including chromosome 9 orphons, because counts were too low. Because some donors lacked HLA typing at each locus, the association tests relied only on the typed subset. A later genetic analysis reported fewer N-insertions in productive TCRs among donors in an Asian-associated ancestry cluster than the roughly 670-donor mean. The authors suggested that the approach could potentially be generalized to other disease states and immunological phenotypes. When HLA alleles, especially DR and DQ, strongly co-occurred, attributing TCR associations to individual alleles was difficult. Linkage disequilibrium might explain the correlated functional status among segregating V segments, but an unknown experimental factor could not be excluded. A total of some 180 TCR beta chains were listed by the study as associated with cytomegalovirus. This cohort had only TCR beta chains sequenced, and the lack of alpha or paired-chain data limited which features could be detected. An association between a missense DCLRE1C variant and V-gene and J-gene trimming of TCR beta chains was found in a later genetic analysis and replicated in an independent cohort. The presence/absence analyses assumed that sequencing depth was roughly uniform across donors, and that assumption may not be true. Three of the identified cytomegalovirus-associated TCR beta chains were confirmed in vitro to be specific for cytomegalovirus antigens. A later analysis reported that several top co-occurrence clusters appeared linked to parvovirus B19, influenza, CMV and Epstein-Barr virus. A later analysis found that most CMV-associated TCR beta chains appeared HLA-restricted, with HLA associations seemingly driven largely by CMV exposure. Across donors, most TCR sequences were observed very rarely, whereas some public TCRs were present in many individuals. An earlier analysis of approximately 530 of the donors showed that most TCR beta V segments appeared in productive rearrangements either about 90% or about 30% of the time, which broadly matched IMGT annotations. In a later analysis, TCR association rates were found to vary across HLA loci, with the most associated TCRs seen for DRB1 alleles and the fewest for HLA-C alleles. A further reported finding was that TCR beta sequences accurately predicted the HLA-A and HLA-B alleles for most subjects in the first cohort. Compared with equally common non-associated chains, HLA-associated TCR beta chains in a later analysis were more clonally expanded and had lower generation probabilities. The classifier was reported to diagnose cytomegalovirus status with high specificity and sensitivity in both the original cohort and the validation cohort. Immune exposure information for the cohort was limited to CMV serostatus.

The cohort comprised some 700 healthy bone marrow donors. At the time of sampling, all cohort members were nominally healthy, though unrecorded immune exposures were likely present. The donor was CMV seropositive and was included in the group of some 290 seropositive cohort members. Every donor gave a peripheral blood sample, and the peripheral blood mononuclear cells from that sample were used for TCR beta sequencing. Genomic DNA was extracted from the blood cell samples with the Qiagen DNeasy Blood Extraction Kit. Library preparation used the immunoSEQ multiplex PCR assay. For the multiplex PCR, a mixture combining 60 forward primers for TCR Vbeta segments and 13 reverse primers for TCR Jbeta segments was used. The CDR3 region of rearranged TCR beta genes was amplified from genomic DNA with a multiplex PCR assay. The amplified TCR beta libraries were sequenced on the Illumina HiSeq System as 87-base-pair reads. The original methods were these. A later analysis tallied around 87 million unique TCR beta chains across the 666 repertoires, and about 12 million of those chains were shared by two or more donors. To remove PCR and sequencing errors, raw reads were error-corrected and collapsed into unique sequences using a nearest-neighbor algorithm that merged closely related sequences. To assign V, D and J gene segments, CDR3 sequences were aligned to IMGT reference sequences. For a sequence to be retained, at least a six-nucleotide match to both a V gene segment and a J gene segment was required. Rearrangements were classified as productive when the CDR3 lacked stop codons and remained in frame with V and J, and all other rearrangements were classified as non-productive. CDR3 was defined according to IMGT convention as the region running from the second conserved V-encoded cysteine to the conserved J-encoded phenylalanine. In an earlier analysis of 587 of the donors, sequences lacking an unambiguous match to a single V gene segment were excluded. In an earlier analysis of several hundred of the donors, V segments were called functional above 56.7% productive rearrangements and were called segregating when the between-donor standard deviation exceeded 5%. A statistical classification framework was built to diagnose cytomegalovirus status from the catalog of TCR beta chain sequences. V and J gene assignment, in a later analysis, came from comparing TCR nucleotide sequences with IMGT/GENE-DB human TR gene sequences. A later analysis assigned CDR3 sequences and most-parsimonious VDJ recombination scenarios with the TCRdist pipeline. A later analysis defined each TCR beta chain by its CDR3 amino acid sequence plus V-gene family, and excluded reads lacking a unique V-gene family. As a way to deal with suspected cross-contamination and a sequencing artifact, a later analysis dropped roughly 620 nucleotide sequences that were highly shared and had low generation probability. In a later analysis, a clonal expansion index for each public chain was calculated from normalized within-repertoire ranks of inferred template counts. In a later analysis, generation probabilities were computed using a VDJ recombination model fitted to out-of-frame rearrangements, and the results were checked against IGoR. Hypergeometric tests were used in a later analysis to score TCR-TCR, TCR-HLA and TCR-CMV co-occurrence, with a repertoire-size bias correction applied to the TCR pairs. To estimate false discovery rates, a later analysis permuted the HLA or CMV assignments 20 times. In a later analysis, co-occurring TCRs were grouped with DBSCAN, and TCRdist sequence similarity was added when clustering was performed within HLA-allele-positive subsets. Co-occurrence clustering excluded repertoires with fewer than 30,000 or more than 120,000 public chains, plus five with anomalous nucleotide sharing. The immuneACCESS repertoire file appears here via TCRdb, limited to in-frame rearrangements. These files lack a portion of the clones; in checked studies, under half of the deficit traces to unresolved V genes, and the cause of the others is not known. V, J and clone size were drawn from that table, and D and trimming were deduced from the DNA. In this sample the table shows fewer than 85,000 clones, roughly 82% of which occur a single time. The ten largest clones add up to approximately 17% of the sample.

Sequenced input: PBMCs. The clonotype comes from a man aged 65 to 85 in good health and CMV-seropositive.

The CDR3: CASTRAGAPTDTQYF. The sequence in DNA is TGCGCCAGCACAAGGGCAGGGGCGCCGACAGATACGCAGTATTTT. This receptor chain uses TRBV5-1 and TRBJ2-3, with TRBD1 as a weak D call on 6 bases. Trimming at the junction amounts to 6 bases on V and 3 bases on J, and the germline ends lie 17 bases apart. Including cysteine and phenylalanine, the CDR3 has 15 amino acids. Just CDR3 DNA is preserved here, 45 bases in frame from base 1. The germline V gene yields SGHRS for CDR1 and YFSETQ for CDR2.